This T cell receptor beta chain was identified during a study of T cells in Graves' hyperthyroidism and ophthalmopathy. This clonotype has a count of ten or more. Its antigen remains unidentified. RNA transcripts gave rise to amplified TCR beta CDR3 regions. An initial round of RT-PCR targeting the TCR CDR3 relied on the HTBI primer set. Using its own MiXCR run on the multiplex PCR reads, TCRdb lists one record per CDR3 protein. The sample has 300,000 to 450,000 distinct CDR3 sequences, 20% to 30% seen once. When ophthalmopathy did not progress within 18 months, Graves' hyperthyroidism was considered stable. Lactation, pregnancy, other autoimmune disease or uncontrolled infection led to exclusion of patients. The study, taken as a whole, reports: Ophthalmopathy and stable hyperthyroidism were separated by a 13 V-J model. Ophthalmopathy, which appeared later, was predicted by the model a median 6.5 months before onset.

Sequenced material: blood. The source of this sequence is a man in his fifties or sixties with Graves' hyperthyroidism.

CDR3 DNA sequence: TGTGCCAGCAGTTTAGCCAGGGTCTCTGGCACAGATACGCAGTATTTT. Encoded protein: CASSLARVSGTDTQYF. This chain connects TRBV27 to TRBJ2-3, with TRBD1 as a possible D gene (5 bases). The CDR3 is 16 residues long. With 2 bases removed from V and 1 base from J, the gap between germline ends came to 13 bases. Germline values: CDR1 MNHEY, CDR2 SMNVEV (reference sequence).